These 32 T cell receptor beta chains originate from one sample sequenced in a study of T cell changes during pregnancy in multiple sclerosis. The data were produced by immunoSEQ multiplex PCR, yet TCRdb's version contains in-frame clones alone and is incomplete. Among over 100,000 clones, around nine tenths were seen once, and the ten largest hold 1.5%. The source was peripheral blood, collected in the third trimester of pregnancy. These receptors were collected from a female donor with multiple sclerosis, enrolled in a pregnancy study.

The chain links TRBV19 to TRBJ1-1; 7 nucleotides match TRBD1. Unmatched junction bases numbered 17, after V lost 3 bases and J lost 4 bases. The germline gives CDR1 LNHDA, CDR2 SQIVND (reference sequence). CDR3 size: 18 residues. CDR3 DNA: TGTGCCAGTAGTATTCGATTAGGAACAGGGGAGTCCGGCACTGAAGCTTTCTTT. Translation gives CASSIRLGTGESGTEAFF.

This sequence joins TRBV25-1 and TRBJ2-7; TRBD1 is a possible D gene (6 bases). With 4 bases removed from V and 2 bases from J, the gap between germline ends came to 15 bases. CDR3 length: 15 residues. The germline V gene has CDR1 MGHDK and CDR2 SYGVNS. This chain's CDR3 is CASSGRQDEAYEQYF. Here the CDR3 DNA reads TGTGCCAGCAGTGGACGACAGGACGAAGCCTACGAGCAGTACTTC.

This sequence joins TRBV28 and TRBJ1-2, with no clear D. V lost 3 bases, J lost 7 bases, and 6 bases lay in between. Germline V gives CDR1 MDHEN, CDR2 SYDVKM. The CDR3 spans 11 residues. CDR3 sequence: CASSFLRGYTF. In DNA, the CDR3 is TGTGCCAGCAGTTTTCTCCGTGGCTACACCTTC.

The rearrangement links TRBV7-2 to TRBJ2-7, with D possibly being TRBD2 (6 bases). This CDR3 is built from 15 residues. The V gene's germline CDR1 is SGHTA and CDR2 FQGNSA. The V end was cut by 2 bases, the J end by 0 bases, with 11 bases between. CDR3 in DNA: TGTGCCAGCAGCTTATCATGGACTACCTCCTACGAGCAGTACTTC. This codes for CASSLSWTTSYEQYF.

The chain combines TRBV7-6 with TRBJ2-7; a possible D gene is TRBD2 (6 bases). The V end lost 2 bases, the J end lost 9 bases, and 14 bases lay between the germline ends. This CDR3 contains 13 residues. Germline CDR1 SGHVS, CDR2 FNYEAQ. The CDR3 is CASSLNPGEGQYF. CDR3 DNA: TGTGCCAGCAGCTTAAACCCGGGGGAAGGGCAGTACTTC.

The chain joins TRBV27 to TRBJ1-4; TRBD1 might be the D (5 bases). Looked up from germline, CDR1 is MNHEY and CDR2 is SMNVEV (reference sequence). Trimming removed 2 bases at V and 0 bases at J, with 13 bases between. There are 17 residues in the CDR3. CDR3 loop: CASSLRQIPATNEKLFF. CDR3 DNA: TGTGCCAGCAGTTTAAGACAGATACCTGCAACTAATGAAAAACTGTTTTTT.

The J gene is TRBJ1-2, the V gene TRBV14; no definite D call. Per germline, CDR1 SGHDN and CDR2 FVKESK. This CDR3 has 14 amino acids. Trimming stripped 0 bases from V and 8 bases from J, with 13 bases between. CDR3 protein: CASSQDLGVQGYTF. CDR3 DNA: TGTGCCAGCAGCCAAGATCTCGGGGTCCAAGGCTACACCTTC.

J is TRBJ2-7 and V is TRBV18; 7 bases fit TRBD1. V gave up 1 base and J gave up 2 bases; unmatched junction bases: 8. From germline, CDR1 is KGHSH and CDR2 LQKENI. The CDR3 runs 16 residues. CDR3: CASSPRPGTETYEQYF. The CDR3 DNA reads as TGTGCCAGCTCACCACGTCCTGGGACAGAGACCTACGAGCAGTACTTC.

V is TRBV6-5 and J is TRBJ1-2; TRBD1 matches at 9 bases. The CDR3 extends over 14 amino acids. Trimming took 6 bases from V and 2 from J; bases not matched to a gene: 4. Germline V gives CDR1 MNHEY, CDR2 SVGAGI. CDR3 sequence: CASRGQGWNYGYTF. The CDR3 coding sequence is TGTGCCAGCAGGGGACAGGGTTGGAACTATGGCTACACCTTC.

The table lists this clone with a count of one. The chain employs TRBV5-6 and TRBJ1-3; D might be TRBD1 (6 bases). In germline, CDR1 is SGHDT, CDR2 YYEEEE. This CDR3 has 14 residues. Trimming took off 0 bases at V and 9 bases at J, with 13 bases between the two ends. The CDR3 here is CASSLAIRGGTIYF. CDR3 nucleotide sequence: TGTGCCAGCAGCTTGGCAATTAGAGGGGGCACCATATATTTT.

This chain uses TRBV27 with TRBJ2-3; D might be TRBD1 (6 bases). Germline CDR1 and CDR2: MNHEY and SMNVEV (reference sequence). The CDR3 has 17 residues. V lost 9 bases and J lost 3, with 25 bases in between. The CDR3 loop reads CARIILKGEGRTDTQYF. The CDR3 nucleotides read TGTGCCAGGATCATTCTAAAGGGGGAAGGGAGAACAGATACGCAGTATTTT.

This clone was seen just once. The rearrangement joins TRBV20-1 to TRBJ1-2; D is unresolved. This CDR3 comprises 11 residues. Trimming took 2 bases from V and 8 from J, leaving 9 bases between them. Germline CDR1 DFQATT, CDR2 SNEGSKA (reference sequence). The CDR3 region is CSARSRRGYTF. The CDR3 coding sequence is TGCAGTGCTAGAAGCAGGAGGGGCTACACCTTC.

The chain employs TRBV7-9 and TRBJ1-4, with 8 bases that match TRBD1. The V segment lost 5 bases and the J segment 7 bases; nucleotides outside the gene matches: 6. Germline V gene lookup returns CDR1 SEHNR and CDR2 FQNEAQ (reference sequence). The CDR3 spans 14 residues. CDR3 DNA: TGTGCCAGCAGCAAAGGACAGGGAGGTGAAAAACTGTTTTTT. It encodes CASSKGQGGEKLFF. The whole variable domain, filled in from reference TRBV7-9 and TRBJ1-4, reads DTGVSQNPRHKITKRGQNVTFRCDPISEHNRLYWYRQTLGQGPEFLTYFQNEAQLEKSRLLSDRFSAERPKGSFSTLEIQRTEQGDSAMYLCASSKGQGGEKLFFGSGTQLSVL.

V gene TRBV10-2 combines with J gene TRBJ2-7; 9 nucleotides agree with TRBD2. Germline V CDR1 and CDR2: WSHSY, SAAADI. The CDR3 is 15 amino acids. Germline trimming cut 3 bases from V and 2 bases from J; bases unmatched to any gene: 5. This CDR3 is CASSESAGGPYEQYF. The CDR3 DNA reads TGCGCCAGCAGTGAATCAGCGGGGGGACCCTACGAGCAGTACTTC.

The chain recombines TRBV6-1 with TRBJ2-1, with TRBD2 as a possible D gene (5 bases). The V gene's germline CDR1 is MNHNS and CDR2 SASEGT. Trimming pared 7 bases from V and 4 bases from J, leaving 14 bases between. This CDR3 comprises 14 residues. This CDR3 reads CASIPGFSYNEQFF. As DNA, the CDR3 is TGTGCCAGCATTCCGGGATTCTCTTACAATGAGCAGTTCTTC.

In its sample, this clone was seen a few times. The rearrangement joins TRBV28 to TRBJ1-5; D perhaps matches TRBD1 (6 bases). V lost 3 bases, J lost 6 bases, and 12 bases lay in between. From germline, CDR1 is MDHEN and CDR2 SYDVKM. CDR3 size: 14 residues. CDR3 amino acids: CASSLVGGAQPQHF. The CDR3 DNA follows: TGTGCCAGCAGTTTGGTGGGGGGGGCTCAGCCCCAGCATTTT.

The genes are TRBV2 and TRBJ2-7, with D maybe TRBD2 (6 bases). The V gene lost 7 bases and the J gene lost 2 bases, with 21 bases spanning the gap. This CDR3 spans 16 amino acids. Germline CDR1 reads SNHLY; CDR2 reads FYNNEI. CDR3 DNA: TGTGCCAGCACCCCACCCGGGACTCACCACCCCTACGAGCAGTACTTC. Amino acids: CASTPPGTHHPYEQYF.

A single count supports this clone. The V call is TRBV28, the J call TRBJ1-1; D remains ambiguous. This CDR3 comprises 14 residues. Germline V gives CDR1 MDHEN, CDR2 SYDVKM. V was cut by 6 bases and J by 1 base, with 12 bases left in between. The CDR3 loop reads CASRRPLENTEAFF. DNA for the CDR3: TGTGCCAGCAGGCGGCCCCTTGAGAACACTGAAGCTTTCTTT.

The chain has TRBV19 and TRBJ1-5; D is perhaps TRBD1 (5 bases). This CDR3 has 14 amino acids. Deletions cut 6 bases from V and 6 bases from J, with 15 bases between. CDR1 LNHDA and CDR2 SQIVND come from the germline V gene (reference sequence). The CDR3 DNA follows: TGTGCCAGTAGAAGAGACAGACTCATTCAGCCCCAGCATTTT. Translation gives CASRRDRLIQPQHF.

V gene TRBV10-3 combines with J gene TRBJ2-1, with TRBD1 identical over 11 bases. Germline V CDR1 and CDR2: ENHRY, SYGVKD. The CDR3 runs 13 residues. The V gene end was trimmed by 6 bases and the J gene end by 9 bases; junction bases not matched to a gene: 4. CDR3 loop: CAIRGQGEGEQFF. The CDR3 DNA reads TGTGCCATCAGGGGACAGGGGGAGGGTGAGCAGTTCTTC.

The V and J genes are TRBV9 and TRBJ2-3, with 8 nucleotides matching TRBD1. The V gene's germline CDR1 is SGDLS and CDR2 YYNGEE. This CDR3 contains 15 residues. After removal of 4 bases from V and 0 bases from J, the junction contained 4 bases not matched to a gene. CDR3 DNA sequence: TGTGCCAGCAGCCTGCAGGGGGCTAGCACAGATACGCAGTATTTT. Residues: CASSLQGASTDTQYF.

The chain carries TRBV6-5 and TRBJ2-1; weak D call: TRBD2 (6 bases). V lost 2 bases and J lost 6, with 17 bases in between. The CDR3 loop spans 16 amino acids. CDR1 and CDR2 from the germline V gene are MNHEY and SVGAGI. The CDR3 nucleotides read TGTGCCAGCAGTTACGTGCGCTACGGGACTTCCAATGAGCAGTTCTTC. It codes for CASSYVRYGTSNEQFF.

The chain carries TRBV4-1 and TRBJ1-1; possibly TRBD1 for D (5 bases). The V gene's germline CDR1 is MGHRA and CDR2 YSYEKL. This CDR3 has 14 residues. Trimming shortened V by 2 bases and J by 5 bases, and 12 bases separated the two germline ends. The CDR3 sequence: CASSQPGVFTEAFF. The CDR3 DNA reads TGCGCCAGCAGCCAACCGGGGGTCTTTACTGAAGCTTTCTTT.

This chain uses TRBV30 with TRBJ2-7; D gene ambiguous. Germline V gives CDR1 GTSNPN, CDR2 SVGIG (reference sequence). The CDR3 sequence is 14 residues long. The V end was cut by 4 bases, the J end by 0 bases, with 13 bases between. The CDR3 coding sequence is TGTGCCTGGAAAACCCGACGGAGCTCCTACGAGCAGTACTTC. This codes for CAWKTRRSSYEQYF. Full variable domain (outside the CDR3, taken from reference TRBV30 and TRBJ2-7): SQTIHQWPATLVQPVGSPLSLECTVEGTSNPNLYWYRQAAGRGLQLLFYSVGIGQISSEVPQNLSASRPQDRQFILSSKKLLLSDSGFYLCAWKTRRSSYEQYFGPGTRLTVT.

The chain employs TRBV5-5 and TRBJ2-5; D gene uncertain. V gave up 2 bases and J gave up 1 base, with 12 bases separating them. CDR3 length equals 15 residues. Per germline, CDR1 SGHKS and CDR2 YYEKEE (reference sequence). CDR3 sequence (DNA): TGTGCCAGCAGCTTTTTTGCCAGGCTCCAAGAGACCCAGTACTTC. The encoded protein is CASSFFARLQETQYF.

The chain is built from TRBV19 and TRBJ1-2; D gene uncertain. The V end was cut by 5 bases, the J end by 1 base, with 11 bases between. CDR1 is LNHDA, CDR2 SQIVND, per germline (reference sequence). The CDR3 covers 14 residues. In DNA, the CDR3 is TGTGCCAGTAGTCCCCTGGGCAGTAACTATGGCTACACCTTC. Translation gives CASSPLGSNYGYTF.

The sample holds a few counts of this clone. The chain is built from TRBV7-2 and TRBJ1-2; D not certain. This CDR3 is built from 13 residues. The germline V gene encodes CDR1 SGHTA and CDR2 FQGNSA. Trimming stripped 2 bases from V and 8 bases from J, with 12 bases between. CDR3 nucleotides: TGTGCCAGCAGCTTAAAGGCTTACGGGGGCTACACCTTC. It yields the protein CASSLKAYGGYTF. Drawing the rest from reference TRBV7-2 and TRBJ1-2, the complete variable domain is GAGVSQSPSNKVTEKGKDVELRCDPISGHTALYWYRQSLGQGLEFLIYFQGNSAPDKSGLPSDRFSAERTGGSVSTLTIQRTQQEDSAVYLCASSLKAYGGYTFGSGTRLTVV.

The rearrangement joins TRBV9 to TRBJ1-3; tentatively, D is TRBD1 (5 bases). The ends were cut back, 0 bases at V and 4 bases at J, with 14 bases in the middle. Germline-derived CDR1 and CDR2 are SGDLS and YYNGEE. This CDR3 comprises 16 residues. DNA of the CDR3: TGTGCCAGCAGCGTAGCTGGGCAGGGAAGAGGAAACACCATATATTTT. Residues: CASSVAGQGRGNTIYF.

The chain links TRBV19 to TRBJ2-7, with 8 bases lining up with TRBD1. Trimming took 3 bases from V and 4 from J; bases not matched to a gene: 5. Germline assignment: CDR1 LNHDA and CDR2 SQIVND (reference sequence). The CDR3 length is 14 residues. The CDR3 DNA reads as TGTGCCAGTAGTATCATGGACAGGGCTTACGAGCAGTACTTC. It yields the protein CASSIMDRAYEQYF.

J is TRBJ1-1 and V is TRBV19; 8 bases match TRBD1. The CDR3 is 14 amino acids. Germline CDR1 is LNHDA and CDR2 is SQIVND (reference sequence). The J segment lost 5 bases and the V segment lost 4 bases, leaving 6 bases of the junction unmatched. The CDR3 DNA reads TGTGCCAGTAGTACCGGACAGGGACAAACTGAAGCTTTCTTT. This translates into CASSTGQGQTEAFF.

This clone was seen just once. The V gene is TRBV9, the J gene TRBJ2-2; a possible D gene is TRBD2 (6 bases). The V gene's germline CDR1 is SGDLS and CDR2 YYNGEE. With 3 bases removed from V and 4 bases from J, the gap between germline ends came to 22 bases. This CDR3 region has 18 residues. The CDR3 protein is CASSGRVDTGPGTGELFF. In DNA, the CDR3 is TGTGCCAGCAGCGGGAGGGTCGACACCGGGCCGGGCACCGGGGAGCTGTTTTTT.

This chain uses TRBV7-9 with TRBJ1-2, with D unresolved. Trimming shortened V by 6 bases and J by 2 bases, and 10 bases separated the two germline ends. CDR1 is SEHNR, CDR2 FQNEAQ, per germline (reference sequence). The CDR3 is made up of 13 amino acids. The CDR3 DNA follows: TGTGCCAGCAGTCGGACGGGGAACTATGGCTACACCTTC. Its translation is CASSRTGNYGYTF.